This T cell receptor (beta chain) comes out of a study of CD8 T cells in ankylosing spondylitis. General study findings and limits: Ankylosing spondylitis blood seemed to carry a telltale TCR beta motif made of about 8 highly homologous variants. CD8+ cells made up the disease-linked clones, which were relatively rare in peripheral blood. The study looked at matched synovial fluid samples from ankylosing spondylitis patients. Disease-linked clones were reported to be significantly enriched there.

TCRdb reanalysed the 5' RACE reads using MiXCR and keeps one entry per CDR3 protein. This repertoire shows 200,000 to 300,000 distinct CDR3 sequences, roughly a tenth found once; its top ten account for less than 3%. The CDR3 length is 15 residues. CDR1 is DFQATT, CDR2 SNEGSKA, per germline (reference sequence). V lost 3 bases and J 4 bases, leaving 16 bases between the germline ends. This clonotype was found many times. Antigen unknown. The material sequenced was blood, either unsorted or a sorted T cell fraction (not recorded which). This chain joins TRBV20-1 and TRBJ1-5; possible D gene TRBD1, 6 bases. This TCR derives from a male donor with ankylosing spondylitis or in good health (not recorded which). In DNA, the CDR3 is TGCAGTGCTAGTCAACAGGGTACAAGGAATCAGCCCCAGCATTTT. It encodes CSASQQGTRNQPQHF.